The next 10 T cell receptor beta chains were all read from a single sample in a study of regulatory T cells in long-lasting Graves disease. Time point indicated: newly diagnosed GD, antithyroid drugs for less than 3 months. Extracted PBMC RNA gave rise to the TCR library. Library construction for TCR beta used iRepertoire HTBI primers and Arm-PCR of CDR3 regions. Via MiXCR, TCRdb re-called the multiplex PCR reads, giving one row per CDR3 protein. The sample holds about 540,000 distinct CDR3 sequences, about 14% seen once. These same records also appear under a second study, on T cells in Graves' hyperthyroidism and ophthalmopathy.

Sample: peripheral blood mononuclear cells (PBMCs), taken at new diagnosis, from a patient treated with antithyroid drugs. Source of these receptors: a man aged 30 to 45 with Graves disease.

This clonotype was detected ten times or more. This chain links TRBV3-1 with TRBJ2-1; no clear D gene. Trimming took 4 bases from V and 4 from J, leaving 8 bases between them. Germline CDR1 is LGHDT and CDR2 is YNNKEL (reference sequence). The CDR3 is made up of 13 amino acids. CDR3: CASSRVRYNEQFF. The CDR3 DNA reads as TGTGCCAGCAGCCGAGTCAGATACAATGAGCAGTTCTTC.

The rearrangement uses TRBV7-6 and TRBJ2-7; D is ambiguous. This CDR3 spans 15 amino acids. Germline lookup yields CDR1 SGHVS and CDR2 FNYEAQ. Trimming took off 1 base at V and 3 bases at J, with 13 bases between the two ends. CDR3 loop: CASSLGLPGGYEQYF. The CDR3 DNA sequence: TGTGCCAGCAGCTTAGGGCTTCCGGGCGGCTACGAGCAGTACTTC.

This clonotype was seen only once. This rearrangement joins TRBV19 to TRBJ2-5, with D possibly TRBD2 on 5 matching bases. V was cut by 6 bases and J by 6 bases, with 14 bases left in between. This CDR3 spans 13 amino acids. Germline lookup yields CDR1 LNHDA and CDR2 SQIVND (reference sequence). The CDR3 bases are TGTGCCAGTAGCGAGGGAGTAGGACAGACCCAGTACTTC. It specifies CASSEGVGQTQYF.

This sequence joins TRBV20-1 and TRBJ2-1, with D perhaps matching TRBD1 or TRBD2 (5 bases each). The CDR3 extends over 12 amino acids. Germline assignment: CDR1 DFQATT and CDR2 SNEGSKA (reference sequence). V was clipped by 7 bases and J by 5 bases, with 12 bases between them. CDR3 DNA: TGCAGTGACGGGACCAGGCACAATGAGCAGTTCTTC. Its translation is CSDGTRHNEQFF.

Only a few counts were recorded for this clonotype. The V call is TRBV19, the J call TRBJ2-5, with 9 bases that match TRBD1. The germline V gene encodes CDR1 LNHDA and CDR2 SQIVND (reference sequence). The CDR3 consists of 15 residues. J lost 5 bases, V lost 1 base, and 5 bases had no gene match. The CDR3 is CASSIVDRGPETQYF. The CDR3 DNA follows: TGTGCCAGTAGTATAGTGGACAGGGGACCCGAGACCCAGTACTTC.

This clonotype was detected many times. The V gene is TRBV12-3 or TRBV12-4, the J gene TRBJ1-1; maybe TRBD1 (5 bases). With 1 base removed from V and 5 bases from J, the gap between germline ends came to 11 bases. CDR3 size: 14 residues. The CDR3 region has the DNA TGTGCCAGCAGTTTAGTAGGGGAATGGACTGAAGCTTTCTTT. Its translation is CASSLVGEWTEAFF.

This clonotype was recorded many times. The chain has TRBV5-1 and TRBJ2-7; TRBD2 matches 9 bases. The CDR3 runs 14 residues. Unmatched junction bases numbered 7, after V lost 4 bases and J lost 5 bases. Germline lookup yields CDR1 SGHRS and CDR2 YFSETQ. CDR3 in amino acids: CASSLSGRVNEQYF. The CDR3 coding sequence is TGCGCCAGCAGCCTTAGCGGGAGAGTCAACGAGCAGTACTTC.

This clonotype came up many times. The rearrangement uses TRBV20-1 and TRBJ2-3; TRBD2 might be the D (6 bases). V was clipped by 3 bases and J by 0 bases, with 13 bases between them. The CDR3 length is 15 residues. Germline lookup yields CDR1 DFQATT and CDR2 SNEGSKA (reference sequence). As DNA, the CDR3 is TGCAGTGCTAGTAGGGGCAGCGGGAGCACAGATACGCAGTATTTT. It yields the protein CSASRGSGSTDTQYF.

The chain has TRBV13 and TRBJ2-7; D gene unclear. The CDR3 contains 15 residues. V lost 5 bases and J 6 bases, leaving 20 bases between the germline ends. CDR1 is PRHDT, CDR2 FYEKMQ, per germline (reference sequence). The DNA for the CDR3 is TGTGCCAGCAGCCCTCGGACGCACCCCTCTACCGAGCAGTACTTC. Its translation is CASSPRTHPSTEQYF. Based on the CDR3 plus reference TRBV13 and TRBJ2-7, the full variable domain is AAGVIQSPRHLIKEKRETATLKCYPIPRHDTVYWYQQGPGQDPQFLISFYEKMQSDKGSIPDRFSAQQFSDYHSELNMSSLELGDSALYFCASSPRTHPSTEQYFGPGTRLTVT.

This clonotype came up many times. V is TRBV24-1 and J is TRBJ2-1; 8 positions match TRBD1. The germline V gene has CDR1 KGHDR and CDR2 SFDVKD. The CDR3 is made up of 14 amino acids. J was trimmed by 6 bases and V by 7 bases; bases with no gene match: 7. CDR3 sequence (DNA): TGTGCCACCAGCCCGACAGGGGAGGTCAATGAGCAGTTCTTC. It translates to CATSPTGEVNEQFF.